This entry lists 8 T cell receptor beta chains sequenced from one sample in a study of sequential checkpoint blockade in melanoma. Libraries were prepared by immunoSEQ multiplex PCR; TCRdb keeps only in-frame clonotypes and omits some of them. This table holds around 20,000 clones, 50% to 65% found once. Treatment in this sample: randomized to nivolumab then ipilimumab (arm A) or the reverse (arm B). The sample here was CD8+ T cells sorted from blood (inferred from file names), taken from a patient given nivolumab and ipilimumab in sequence. These receptors originate from a human donor with melanoma.

This chain links TRBV13 with TRBJ1-2; 10 positions match TRBD1. Trimming removed 0 bases from V and 4 bases from J; junction bases left unmatched: 2. Germline CDR1 and CDR2: PRHDT and FYEKMQ (reference sequence). The CDR3 covers 15 residues. The chain's CDR3 is CASSLGTGGFYGYTF. The CDR3 coding sequence is TGTGCCAGCAGCTTAGGGACAGGGGGCTTCTATGGCTACACCTTC.

The chain couples TRBV6-5 to TRBJ1-4; D is unclear. The CDR3 loop spans 16 amino acids. Germline-derived CDR1 and CDR2 are MNHEY and SVGAGI. V was pared by 0 bases and J by 7 bases, with 15 bases between. CDR3 coding DNA: TGTGCCAGCAGTTACTCGAGTGGGAGGTCTGGTGAAAAACTGTTTTTT. This sequence encodes CASSYSSGRSGEKLFF.

A few counts support this clone. The rearrangement links TRBV7-9 to TRBJ2-7, with 8 bases matching TRBD2. The V gene's germline CDR1 is SEHNR and CDR2 FQNEAQ (reference sequence). This CDR3 contains 19 residues. With 0 bases clipped from V and 2 bases from J, the junction kept 15 bases outside the gene matches. Here the CDR3 DNA reads TGTGCCAGCAGCTTAGCGAGAGGGCAGACCTATAGCGGGGCCTACGAGCAGTACTTC. As protein: CASSLARGQTYSGAYEQYF.

This chain links TRBV5-6 with TRBJ2-1, with TRBD2 matching 7 bases. Germline CDR1 SGHDT, CDR2 YYEEEE. The length of the CDR3 is 14 residues. V shed 0 bases, J shed 4 bases, and the junction held 1 base outside the gene matches. DNA of the CDR3: TGTGCCAGCAGCTTGGTCGGGGGGTACAATGAGCAGTTCTTC. Translating it yields CASSLVGGYNEQFF.

The CDR3 here is CATSRDRGGWTEAFF. DNA of the CDR3: TGTGCCACCAGCAGAGATAGAGGGGGCTGGACTGAAGCTTTCTTT. V and J are TRBV15 and TRBJ1-1, with 7 bases fitting TRBD1. Germline V gives CDR1 LNHNV, CDR2 YYDKDF (reference sequence). J lost 5 bases, V lost 0 bases, and 6 bases had no gene match. CDR3 length equals 15 residues.

This rearrangement joins TRBV4-1 to TRBJ1-2, with 9 positions matching TRBD1. Germline V gene data show CDR1 as MGHRA and CDR2 as YSYEKL. The CDR3 covers 17 residues. Trimming took 2 bases from V and 8 from J; bases not matched to a gene: 15. The CDR3 DNA reads TGCGCCAGCAGCCAAACCGAGGGACAGGGCCTATCTAGGGGCTACACCTTC. Translation: CASSQTEGQGLSRGYTF.

This chain connects TRBV28 to TRBJ2-3; TRBD1 aligns across 8 bases. The CDR3 runs to 16 residues. The germline CDR1 and CDR2 sequences are MDHEN and SYDVKM. V lost 5 bases to trimming and J lost 2 bases; unmatched junction nucleotides: 9. The CDR3 protein is CASSPPDREFTDTQYF. The CDR3 nucleotides read TGTGCCAGCAGTCCCCCGGACAGGGAATTCACAGATACGCAGTATTTT.

The chain is built from TRBV28 and TRBJ1-2; 11 bases line up with TRBD1. Germline CDR1 is MDHEN and CDR2 is SYDVKM. The CDR3 length is 15 residues. The V and J ends lost 7 bases and 3 bases, in that order; junction bases with no gene match: 7. CDR3 residues: CASTLWGQGDYGYTF. CDR3 in DNA: TGTGCCAGCACATTATGGGGACAGGGGGACTATGGCTACACCTTC.